These 23 T cell receptor beta chains came from one sample sequenced in a study of siplizumab effects on memory and regulatory T cells. Sequencing was performed with immunoSEQ multiplex PCR; in TCRdb, only in-frame clones are kept and a portion is missing. The table includes some 70,000 clones, over 75% detected once. Sequencing was performed on Tregs sorted from blood. These receptors were collected from a human donor in good health.

This chain connects TRBV19 to TRBJ2-1; possible D gene TRBD1, 5 bases. Trimming removed 4 bases at V and 7 bases at J, with 20 bases between. Per germline, CDR1 LNHDA and CDR2 SQIVND (reference sequence). The CDR3 runs to 16 residues. In nucleotides, the CDR3 is TGTGCCAGTAGTACAGGGTTAGGGAAGAGTGGGAATGAGCAGTTCTTC. This sequence encodes CASSTGLGKSGNEQFF.

This chain uses TRBV6-5 with TRBJ1-2; 9 bases agree with TRBD1. This CDR3 has 16 amino acids. J was trimmed by 4 bases and V by 3 bases; bases with no gene match: 9. Germline lookup yields CDR1 MNHEY and CDR2 SVGAGI. The CDR3 DNA reads as TGTGCCAGCAGTTATGGGACAGGGAAGGGAGGCTATGGCTACACCTTC. Its translation is CASSYGTGKGGYGYTF.

The rearrangement links TRBV5-6 to TRBJ1-4; a possible D gene is TRBD1 (5 bases). CDR3 length: 15 amino acids. Germline V gene sequence: CDR1 SGHDT, CDR2 YYEEEE. Trimming left V 4 bases short and J 7 bases short, with 17 bases between. The CDR3 sequence: CASSLRGGVREKLFF. The CDR3 DNA reads TGTGCCAGCAGCCTACGTGGGGGGGTGCGTGAAAAACTGTTTTTT.

This rearrangement joins TRBV6-5 to TRBJ2-5; 9 bases align to TRBD2. Trimming cost V 7 bases and J 4 bases; bases outside gene matches: 10. CDR1 and CDR2 (germline): MNHEY, SVGAGI. The CDR3 loop spans 15 amino acids. The CDR3 sequence: CASTGLAGLGETQYF. In DNA form, the CDR3 reads TGTGCCAGCACGGGTCTAGCGGGGCTCGGAGAGACCCAGTACTTC.

The chain combines TRBV5-6 with TRBJ2-6; no clear D gene. Germline CDR1 reads SGHDT; CDR2 reads YYEEEE. The CDR3 runs to 14 residues. V was cut by 3 bases and J by 4 bases, with 8 bases left in between. As DNA, the CDR3 is TGTGCCAGCAGCTCAACCACGGGGGCCAACGTCCTGACTTTC. Amino acid sequence: CASSSTTGANVLTF.

The chain recombines TRBV5-3 with TRBJ2-7; no clear D gene. TRBV5-3 is recorded as an ORF, its role being uncertain. The CDR3 length is 14 residues. V lost 5 bases to trimming and J lost 0 bases, with 12 bases between them. The DNA of the CDR3 is TGTGCCAGAAGTTCCCCTGGTAGCTCCTACGAGCAGTACTTC. Its protein product is CARSSPGSSYEQYF.

This clone was recorded only once. The chain is built from TRBV2 and TRBJ1-2; TRBD1 might be the D (5 bases). There are 13 residues in the CDR3. CDR1 and CDR2 (germline): SNHLY, FYNNEI. V was cut by 8 bases and J by 6 bases, with 16 bases left in between. CDR3 loop: CASALGRVDGYTF. The CDR3 bases are TGTGCCAGCGCACTGGGGCGGGTGGATGGCTACACCTTC.

This chain connects TRBV19 to TRBJ1-1; D gene ambiguous. The CDR3 spans 15 residues. The V and J ends lost 6 bases and 4 bases respectively, with 18 bases between them. Germline assignment: CDR1 LNHDA and CDR2 SQIVND (reference sequence). This chain's CDR3 is CASSPYSIQVTEAFF. The CDR3 coding sequence is TGTGCCAGTAGCCCCTACAGTATCCAGGTCACTGAAGCTTTCTTT.

The V and J genes are TRBV11-3 and TRBJ2-7; 7 bases match TRBD2. V lost 3 bases, J lost 0 bases, and 5 bases stayed unmatched. Germline V gives CDR1 SGHNT, CDR2 YENEEA. The CDR3 sequence is 15 residues long. The CDR3 region has the DNA TGTGCCAGCAGCTTGTCGGGCGGGAGCTCCTACGAGCAGTACTTC. Its translation: CASSLSGGSSYEQYF.

The V and J genes are TRBV10-2 and TRBJ1-3; D not certain. The ends were cut back, 6 bases at V and 4 bases at J, with 10 bases in the middle. CDR1 and CDR2 (germline): WSHSY, SAAADI. This CDR3 contains 13 residues. CDR3: CASRDLMGNTIYF. CDR3 sequence (DNA): TGCGCCAGCAGGGACCTGATGGGAAACACCATATATTTT.

The gene calls are TRBV5-1 and TRBJ2-2, with D uncertain. The V gene's germline CDR1 is SGHRS and CDR2 YFSETQ. V lost 1 base and J lost 3, with 7 bases in between. The CDR3 is made up of 14 amino acids. The CDR3 protein is CASSLRSDTGELFF. The CDR3, as DNA: TGCGCCAGCAGCTTGCGGTCAGACACCGGGGAGCTGTTTTTT.

The V and J genes are TRBV5-1 and TRBJ2-4, with no clear D. CDR1 is SGHRS, CDR2 YFSETQ, per germline. V lost 0 bases and J 6 bases, leaving 7 bases between the germline ends. This CDR3 comprises 13 residues. The DNA of the CDR3 is TGCGCCAGCAGCTTGGGGGGTGGAAACATTCAGTACTTC. It yields the protein CASSLGGGNIQYF.

V gene TRBV9 combines with J gene TRBJ2-3; D not resolved. V gave up 4 bases and J gave up 6 bases, with 9 bases separating them. This CDR3 region has 12 residues. Germline V lookup: CDR1 SGDLS, CDR2 YYNGEE. This CDR3 reads CASSPIGDTQYF. CDR3 nucleotide sequence: TGTGCCAGCAGCCCAATTGGGGATACGCAGTATTTT.

CDR3 in amino acids: CASSEWVGNEQYF. CDR3 sequence (DNA): TGTGCCAGCAGTGAATGGGTTGGGAACGAGCAGTACTTC. V usage is TRBV2 and J usage is TRBJ2-7; no firm D call. CDR1 and CDR2 from the germline V gene are SNHLY and FYNNEI. CDR3 size: 13 residues. Trimming pared 2 bases from V and 5 bases from J, leaving 10 bases between.

CDR3 nucleotide sequence: TGTGCCAGCAGTGTTGGCAGGGGTCAACCCGTCCCCGGGGAGCTGTTTTTT. Its protein product is CASSVGRGQPVPGELFF. The chain uses TRBV6-1 and TRBJ2-2; D perhaps matches TRBD1 (6 bases). V dropped 4 bases and J dropped 6 bases, with 21 bases sitting between them. This CDR3 comprises 17 residues. Germline CDR1 reads MNHNS; CDR2 reads SASEGT.

A single count supports this clone. The chain employs TRBV12-5 and TRBJ2-7, with D possibly called TRBD1 or TRBD2 (5 bases each). Germline-derived CDR1 and CDR2 are LGHNT and FRNRAP. Trimming cost V 2 bases and J 3 bases, with 14 bases left between them. The CDR3 consists of 15 residues. CDR3 protein: CASGLLGTGNYEQYF. In nucleotides, the CDR3 is TGTGCTAGTGGTTTGCTAGGGACGGGAAACTACGAGCAGTACTTC. The whole variable domain, filled in from reference TRBV12-5 and TRBJ2-7, reads DARVTQTPRHKVTEMGQEVTMRCQPILGHNTVFWYRQTMMQGLELLAYFRNRAPLDDSGMPKDRFSAEMPDATLATLKIQPSEPRDSAVYFCASGLLGTGNYEQYFGPGTRLTVT.

The chain recombines TRBV6-1 with TRBJ2-1; 8 bases fit TRBD2. Trimming removed 2 bases from V and 2 bases from J; junction bases left unmatched: 5. Germline assignment: CDR1 MNHNS and CDR2 SASEGT. The length of the CDR3 is 16 residues. In DNA form, the CDR3 reads TGTGCCAGCAGTGAAAGCTGGACTAGCCCCTACAATGAGCAGTTCTTC. This codes for CASSESWTSPYNEQFF.

The chain combines TRBV7-9 with TRBJ1-2; tentative D call: TRBD1 (5 bases). The CDR3 has 17 residues. Trimming pared 1 base from V and 7 bases from J, leaving 22 bases between. The germline CDR1 and CDR2 sequences are SEHNR and FQNEAQ (reference sequence). CDR3: CASSLDRLPAGSGGYTF. CDR3 nucleotides: TGTGCCAGCAGCTTAGATAGGTTGCCGGCAGGGAGTGGTGGCTACACCTTC. The full variable domain, with the rest looked up from reference TRBV7-9 and TRBJ1-2, is DTGVSQNPRHKITKRGQNVTFRCDPISEHNRLYWYRQTLGQGPEFLTYFQNEAQLEKSRLLSDRFSAERPKGSFSTLEIQRTEQGDSAMYLCASSLDRLPAGSGGYTFGSGTRLTVV.

The rearrangement uses TRBV18 and TRBJ1-6; D not certain. The V gene lost 0 bases and the J gene lost 5 bases, with 5 bases spanning the gap. The V gene's germline CDR1 is KGHSH and CDR2 LQKENI. The CDR3 has 14 residues. This CDR3 reads CASSPPGDNSPLHF. In DNA, the CDR3 is TGTGCCAGCTCACCACCTGGCGATAATTCACCCCTCCACTTT.

The chain employs TRBV30 and TRBJ1-2, with D possibly TRBD1 on 5 matching bases. V lost 4 bases, J lost 0 bases, and 15 bases lay in between. Germline CDR1 GTSNPN, CDR2 SVGIG (reference sequence). The CDR3 is 15 amino acids. The CDR3 protein is CAWNRKGVANYGYTF. The CDR3 nucleotides are TGTGCCTGGAATCGCAAAGGGGTCGCTAACTATGGCTACACCTTC.

This clone was detected only once. V usage is TRBV30 and J usage is TRBJ2-3; a weak D match, TRBD2 (6 bases). This CDR3 contains 16 residues. V lost 4 bases and J lost 1, with 18 bases in between. Germline CDR1 and CDR2: GTSNPN and SVGIG (reference sequence). In DNA, the CDR3 is TGTGCCTGGACCCTGGGGCTAGCGATGGGCACAGATACGCAGTATTTT. Protein sequence: CAWTLGLAMGTDTQYF.

V and J are TRBV27 and TRBJ2-7; 13 bases are shared with TRBD2. Germline lookup yields CDR1 MNHEY and CDR2 SMNVEV (reference sequence). After removal of 7 bases from V and 7 bases from J, the junction contained 10 bases not matched to a gene. This CDR3 spans 15 amino acids. This CDR3 reads CASNNGLAGVGEQYF. The CDR3 DNA is TGTGCCAGCAATAACGGACTAGCGGGAGTGGGGGAGCAGTACTTC.

The rearrangement uses TRBV7-9 and TRBJ2-7; D unresolved. Germline-derived CDR1 and CDR2 are SEHNR and FQNEAQ (reference sequence). Trimming removed 5 bases at V and 3 bases at J, with 17 bases between. The CDR3 consists of 15 residues. The CDR3, as DNA: TGTGCCAGCAGCGGATTAGGTCCCTACCTCTACGAGCAGTACTTC. The encoded protein is CASSGLGPYLYEQYF.